This TCR beta chain is from a study of response to subunit inactivated influenza vaccine. This clonotype occurred many times. From germline, CDR1 is SGHRS and CDR2 YFSETQ. Trimming stripped 0 bases from V and 1 base from J, with 10 bases between. The length of the CDR3 is 15 residues. TCRdb ran MiXCR on the RT-PCR reads and lists one entry per CDR3 protein. This sample has about 620,000 distinct CDR3 sequences, with about 11% found just once. Here the sequenced sample was PBMCs from blood, taken on the day of vaccination. V usage is TRBV5-1 and J usage is TRBJ1-1, with no clear D. This receptor was identified in a man aged 45 to 65 who received an inactivated influenza vaccine. CDR3 sequence: CASSLEEWANTEAFF. The CDR3 region has the DNA TGCGCCAGCAGCTTGGAGGAATGGGCGAACACTGAAGCTTTCTTT.